A single sample gave rise to the 31 T cell receptor beta chains below, sequenced in a study of CD8+ T cells in alopecia areata. Reverse transcription of extracted RNA yielded cDNA, which provided the sequencing template. Assay used: immunoSEQ multiplex PCR; TCRdb lists only in-frame clones, some missing. The data contain approximately 180,000 clones, about 48% of them singletons. As for treatment: oral pan-JAK inhibitor, 5-10 mg twice daily. The sequenced sample was CD8+ T cells sorted from blood, obtained at week 24, from a patient treated with tofacitinib. The receptors here all came from a human donor with alopecia areata.

The chain is built from TRBV9 and TRBJ1-2; 10 bases are shared with TRBD1. Looked up from germline, CDR1 is SGDLS and CDR2 is YYNGEE. This CDR3 is built from 14 residues. V lost 5 bases to trimming and J lost 0 bases; unmatched junction nucleotides: 1. This CDR3 reads CASRGTGANYGYTF. The DNA of the CDR3 is TGTGCCAGCAGAGGGACAGGGGCTAACTATGGCTACACCTTC.

This clone was picked up one time. The chain couples TRBV7-9 to TRBJ2-3, with no clear D. Deletions cut 1 base from V and 3 bases from J, with 5 bases between. The CDR3 consists of 13 residues. From germline, CDR1 is SEHNR and CDR2 FQNEAQ (reference sequence). The CDR3 bases are TGTGCCAGCAGCTTAGGTGGGACAGATACGCAGTATTTT. This codes for CASSLGGTDTQYF. Variable domain in full (rest from reference TRBV7-9 and TRBJ2-3): DTGVSQNPRHKITKRGQNVTFRCDPISEHNRLYWYRQTLGQGPEFLTYFQNEAQLEKSRLLSDRFSAERPKGSFSTLEIQRTEQGDSAMYLCASSLGGTDTQYFGPGTRLTVL.

This chain connects TRBV27 to TRBJ2-5; no definite D call. Trimming cost V 2 bases and J 4 bases, with 11 bases left between them. The CDR3 has 14 residues. Germline V gene data show CDR1 as MNHEY and CDR2 as SMNVEV (reference sequence). The DNA for the CDR3 is TGTGCCAGCAGTTTAGTCCCTAGTCTAGAGACCCAGTACTTC. Encoded protein: CASSLVPSLETQYF.

This clone showed up just once. The CDR3 nucleotides are TGTGCCAGCACCCGGGGGCAGGGCTACGAGCAGTACTTC. Protein sequence: CASTRGQGYEQYF. V and J are TRBV2 and TRBJ2-7, with D perhaps assigned TRBD1 or TRBD2 (6 bases each). The germline V gene has CDR1 SNHLY and CDR2 FYNNEI. The CDR3 runs to 13 residues. V lost 7 bases, J lost 3 bases, and 13 bases lay in between.

The chain carries TRBV28 and TRBJ2-7; weak D call: TRBD2 (6 bases). The CDR3 has 14 amino acids. CDR1 and CDR2 from the germline V gene are MDHEN and SYDVKM. Trimming pared 4 bases from V and 7 bases from J, leaving 17 bases between. The CDR3: CASSSLGGRREQYF. The CDR3 nucleotides are TGTGCCAGCAGTTCTCTGGGGGGTCGAAGAGAGCAGTACTTC.

The chain uses TRBV7-9 and TRBJ1-1, with D possibly matching TRBD1 (6 bases). V was shortened by 1 base and J by 1 base, with 13 bases between the two germline ends. The germline V gene has CDR1 SEHNR and CDR2 FQNEAQ (reference sequence). The CDR3 contains 16 residues. The CDR3 here is CASSLGTPQGNTEAFF. The CDR3 bases are TGTGCCAGCAGCTTAGGCACCCCACAGGGGAACACTGAAGCTTTCTTT.

CDR3 region: CASSLLTSGGAEQFF. As DNA, the CDR3 is TGTGCCAGCAGCTTGCTGACTAGCGGGGGGGCCGAGCAGTTCTTC. The genes are TRBV5-6 and TRBJ2-1, with 14 bases fitting TRBD2. The V gene's germline CDR1 is SGHDT and CDR2 YYEEEE. V trimming: 1 base; J trimming: 10 bases; junction bases outside the gene matches: 4. The CDR3 sequence is 15 residues long.

The chain joins TRBV27 to TRBJ2-1, with a possible D match to TRBD1 (5 bases). The ends were cut back, 4 bases at V and 5 bases at J, with 9 bases in the middle. Germline V CDR1 and CDR2: MNHEY, SMNVEV (reference sequence). The CDR3 has 13 residues. CDR3 region: CASSSRQNNEQFF. CDR3 nucleotides: TGTGCCAGCAGTTCCCGACAGAACAATGAGCAGTTCTTC.

V and J are TRBV6-5 and TRBJ1-5, with D unresolved. The germline V gene encodes CDR1 MNHEY and CDR2 SVGAGI. The CDR3 covers 13 residues. The ends were cut back, 0 bases at V and 7 bases at J, with 7 bases in the middle. The chain's CDR3 is CASSYSPGQPQHF. CDR3 sequence (DNA): TGTGCCAGCAGTTACTCCCCGGGACAGCCCCAGCATTTT.

This CDR3 reads CASSQDGEEPQHF. Here the CDR3 DNA reads TGCGCCAGCAGCCAAGATGGAGAGGAGCCCCAGCATTTT. The chain employs TRBV4-1 and TRBJ1-5; D call uncertain. The CDR3 has 13 residues. Germline CDR1 MGHRA, CDR2 YSYEKL. V gave up 0 bases and J gave up 8 bases, with 8 bases separating them.

The genes are TRBV10-3 and TRBJ2-7, with D possibly matching TRBD1 (5 bases). From germline, CDR1 is ENHRY and CDR2 SYGVKD. The ends were cut back, 6 bases at V and 3 bases at J, with 18 bases in the middle. The CDR3 spans 15 residues. In DNA, the CDR3 is TGTGCCATCAGAACAGGTTACCAACAATACTACGAGCAGTACTTC. This sequence encodes CAIRTGYQQYYEQYF.

The chain combines TRBV30 with TRBJ1-4; possible D gene TRBD1, 5 bases. This CDR3 spans 15 amino acids. The germline gives CDR1 GTSNPN, CDR2 SVGIG (reference sequence). Trimming shortened V by 3 bases and J by 5 bases, and 16 bases separated the two germline ends. In nucleotides, the CDR3 is TGTGCCTGGAGCGGCCGGGACTACAGAAATGAAAAACTGTTTTTT. It specifies CAWSGRDYRNEKLFF.

The chain joins TRBV19 to TRBJ1-5, with D unresolved. V lost 8 bases, J lost 4 bases, and 18 bases lay in between. The CDR3 is 15 residues long. Germline CDR1 is LNHDA and CDR2 is SQIVND (reference sequence). CDR3 nucleotides: TGTGCCAGTGCGCTCAGTGGCAGAGATAATCAGCCCCAGCATTTT. Residues: CASALSGRDNQPQHF.

The gene calls are TRBV7-2 and TRBJ2-3, with D perhaps being TRBD1 or TRBD2 (6 bases each). The germline V and J ends were trimmed by 1 base and 4 bases, with 15 bases remaining between them. CDR1 and CDR2 (germline): SGHTA, FQGNSA. The CDR3 contains 16 residues. CDR3 amino acids: CASSLVSAGEADTQYF. In nucleotides, the CDR3 is TGTGCCAGCAGCTTAGTGTCGGCAGGGGAGGCAGATACGCAGTATTTT. Full variable domain (missing parts from reference TRBV7-2 and TRBJ2-3): GAGVSQSPSNKVTEKGKDVELRCDPISGHTALYWYRQSLGQGLEFLIYFQGNSAPDKSGLPSDRFSAERTGGSVSTLTIQRTQQEDSAVYLCASSLVSAGEADTQYFGPGTRLTVL.

V and J are TRBV7-8 and TRBJ2-3; D possibly corresponds to TRBD1 (5 bases). The germline gives CDR1 SGHVS, CDR2 FQNEAQ. V lost 5 bases and J 4 bases, leaving 16 bases between the germline ends. The CDR3 totals 15 residues. The DNA for the CDR3 is TGTGCCAGCAGCAAATATGGTCAGGGCGCAGATACGCAGTATTTT. The encoded protein is CASSKYGQGADTQYF.

This clone was seen once. The chain combines TRBV5-6 with TRBJ2-1; maybe TRBD2 (6 bases). CDR1 is SGHDT and CDR2 is YYEEEE in the germline V gene. CDR3 length equals 13 residues. V dropped 2 bases and J dropped 9 bases, with 12 bases sitting between them. The CDR3 DNA follows: TGTGCCAGCAGCTTATCTGTGGGAGGTGAGCAGTTCTTC. This encodes CASSLSVGGEQFF.

This chain uses TRBV29-1 with TRBJ1-1; D uncertain. Trimming removed 4 bases at V and 1 base at J, with 4 bases between. The length of the CDR3 is 11 residues. The germline V gene has CDR1 SQVTM and CDR2 ANQGSEA. The CDR3 loop is CSVAENTEAFF. The CDR3 nucleotides are TGCAGCGTTGCGGAGAACACTGAAGCTTTCTTT.

V and J are TRBV9 and TRBJ1-4; weak D call: TRBD1 (5 bases). The CDR3 covers 13 residues. Germline V gene lookup returns CDR1 SGDLS and CDR2 YYNGEE. V lost 3 bases, J lost 13 bases, and 16 bases lay in between. CDR3 nucleotide sequence: TGTGCCAGCAGCGGAGCCGACGGGGCGATACTGTTTTTT. Protein: CASSGADGAILFF.

The chain is built from TRBV9 and TRBJ1-2; D unclear. Trimming removed 3 bases from V and 7 bases from J, with 19 bases in between. The CDR3 is 15 residues long. Germline V gives CDR1 SGDLS, CDR2 YYNGEE. The CDR3, as DNA: TGTGCCAGCAGCGCCTCCCGGGAGGGAGAAAGTGGCTACACCTTC. It is translated as CASSASREGESGYTF.

The chain recombines TRBV9 with TRBJ2-1; D not certain. The CDR3 contains 12 residues. Germline CDR1 is SGDLS and CDR2 is YYNGEE. With 2 bases removed from V and 9 bases from J, the gap between germline ends came to 9 bases. The CDR3 DNA reads as TGTGCCAGCAGCGTGGGTGACGGTGAGCAGTTCTTC. Translated, it gives CASSVGDGEQFF.

The chain uses TRBV4-3 and TRBJ2-7; TRBD2 matches at 10 bases. Germline assignment: CDR1 LGHNA and CDR2 YSLEER. Trimming took 2 bases from V and 0 from J; bases not matched to a gene: 10. CDR3 length: 18 residues. CDR3 sequence (DNA): TGCGCCAGCAGCCAATCCTTTAGCGGGGGGCACAGCTCCTACGAGCAGTACTTC. Its protein is CASSQSFSGGHSSYEQYF.

This rearrangement joins TRBV27 to TRBJ2-7; TRBD1 matches at 9 bases. CDR1 is MNHEY, CDR2 SMNVEV, per germline (reference sequence). Trimming cost V 5 bases and J 3 bases; bases outside gene matches: 5. CDR3 size: 14 residues. This chain's CDR3 is CASSIRQGGYEQYF. CDR3 sequence (DNA): TGTGCCAGCAGTATCCGACAGGGGGGCTACGAGCAGTACTTC.

This clone was seen only a few times. The chain combines TRBV30 with TRBJ1-5; perhaps TRBD1 as D (5 bases). This CDR3 has 14 residues. Per the germline V gene, CDR1 is GTSNPN and CDR2 is SVGIG (reference sequence). Trimming shortened V by 3 bases and J by 0 bases, and 9 bases separated the two germline ends. CDR3 sequence (DNA): TGTGCCTGGAGCGCTACAGGTAGCAATCAGCCCCAGCATTTT. This encodes CAWSATGSNQPQHF. Full variable domain (outside the CDR3, taken from reference TRBV30 and TRBJ1-5): SQTIHQWPATLVQPVGSPLSLECTVEGTSNPNLYWYRQAAGRGLQLLFYSVGIGQISSEVPQNLSASRPQDRQFILSSKKLLLSDSGFYLCAWSATGSNQPQHFGDGTRLSIL.

The gene calls are TRBV25-1 and TRBJ1-4; D is undetermined. The V and J ends lost 4 bases and 6 bases respectively, with 9 bases between them. The CDR3 sequence is 13 residues long. Germline CDR1 is MGHDK and CDR2 is SYGVNS. The DNA for the CDR3 is TGTGCCAGCAGTGCAGGATCCCATGAAAAACTGTTTTTT. Translated: CASSAGSHEKLFF.

This clone has a handful of counts. The CDR3 loop reads CASSGLDVTEAFF. As DNA, the CDR3 is TGTGCCAGCAGCGGACTTGATGTGACTGAAGCTTTCTTT. The chain has TRBV9 and TRBJ1-1; D gene unclear. The germline V and J ends were trimmed by 3 bases and 5 bases, with 11 bases remaining between them. The CDR3 is 13 amino acids. CDR1 is SGDLS and CDR2 is YYNGEE in the germline V gene.

The chain employs TRBV23-1 and TRBJ2-7, with TRBD1 matching over 11 bases. TRBV23-1 is reported as an ORF; its role is uncertain. The CDR3 has 19 residues. V shed 2 bases, J shed 5 bases, and the junction held 17 bases outside the gene matches. This chain's CDR3 is CASSQIGGTGGNALHEQYF. The CDR3 nucleotides are TGCGCCAGCAGTCAAATTGGAGGGACAGGGGGTAACGCACTCCACGAGCAGTACTTC.

The gene calls are TRBV13 and TRBJ1-5, with D possibly being TRBD1 (5 bases). The CDR3 contains 14 residues. V lost 5 bases to trimming and J lost 3 bases, with 11 bases between them. Germline CDR1 PRHDT, CDR2 FYEKMQ (reference sequence). The CDR3: CASSLGHINQPQHF. CDR3 in DNA: TGTGCCAGCAGCCTCGGACATATCAATCAGCCCCAGCATTTT.

The gene calls are TRBV27 and TRBJ2-7, with TRBD1 matching 8 bases. Per germline, CDR1 MNHEY and CDR2 SMNVEV (reference sequence). CDR3 length equals 14 residues. The V segment lost 5 bases and the J segment 3 bases; nucleotides outside the gene matches: 6. CDR3 DNA: TGTGCCAGCAGTACGACAGGGGATATCTACGAGCAGTACTTC. It translates to CASSTTGDIYEQYF.

This clone was counted only a few times. This chain joins TRBV7-6 and TRBJ2-5; D is possibly TRBD2 (6 bases). Germline V gene sequence: CDR1 SGHVS, CDR2 FNYEAQ. Deletions cut 8 bases from V and 0 bases from J, with 10 bases between. The CDR3 is 13 residues long. CDR3 bases: TGTGCCAGCGCCGGAGGGTACCAAGAGACCCAGTACTTC. Residues: CASAGGYQETQYF.

This clone was detected only a few times. CDR3 coding DNA: TGTGCCAGCAGTTTACAGGGGCTGCGCAATCAGCCCCAGCATTTT. This gives the protein CASSLQGLRNQPQHF. V gene TRBV27 combines with J gene TRBJ1-5; possibly TRBD1 for D (6 bases). The germline CDR1 and CDR2 sequences are MNHEY and SMNVEV (reference sequence). This CDR3 region has 15 residues. Trimming removed 2 bases at V and 2 bases at J, with 10 bases between.

The V gene is TRBV29-1, the J gene TRBJ1-2; 7 nucleotides line up with TRBD1. The CDR3 is 14 amino acids. Germline V gene sequence: CDR1 SQVTM, CDR2 ANQGSEA. V shed 6 bases, J shed 1 base, and the junction held 8 bases outside the gene matches. The chain's CDR3 is CSVTTGDLNYGYTF. The CDR3 DNA is TGCAGCGTGACAACAGGGGACCTTAACTATGGCTACACCTTC.